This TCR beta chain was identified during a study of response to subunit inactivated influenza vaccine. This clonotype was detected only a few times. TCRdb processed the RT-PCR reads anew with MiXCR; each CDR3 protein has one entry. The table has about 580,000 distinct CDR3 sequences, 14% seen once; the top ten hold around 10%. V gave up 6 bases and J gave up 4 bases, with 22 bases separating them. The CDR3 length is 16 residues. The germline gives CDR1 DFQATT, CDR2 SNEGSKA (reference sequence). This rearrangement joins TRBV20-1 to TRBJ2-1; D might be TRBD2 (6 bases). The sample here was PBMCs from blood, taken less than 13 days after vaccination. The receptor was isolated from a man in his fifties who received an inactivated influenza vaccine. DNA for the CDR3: TGCAGTGCCGGACGCCCGGGACTCCATTTATACAATGAGCAGTTCTTC. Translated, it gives CSAGRPGLHLYNEQFF.